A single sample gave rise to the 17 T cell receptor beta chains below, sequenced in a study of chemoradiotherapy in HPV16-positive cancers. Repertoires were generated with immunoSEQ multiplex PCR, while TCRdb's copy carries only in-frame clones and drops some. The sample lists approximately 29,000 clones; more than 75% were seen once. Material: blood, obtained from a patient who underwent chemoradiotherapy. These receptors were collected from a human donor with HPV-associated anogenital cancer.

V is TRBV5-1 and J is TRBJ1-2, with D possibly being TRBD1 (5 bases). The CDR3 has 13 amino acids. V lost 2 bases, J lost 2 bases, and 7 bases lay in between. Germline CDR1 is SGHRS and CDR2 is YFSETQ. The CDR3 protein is CASSLQENYGYTF. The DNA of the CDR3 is TGCGCCAGCAGCTTACAGGAAAACTATGGCTACACCTTC.

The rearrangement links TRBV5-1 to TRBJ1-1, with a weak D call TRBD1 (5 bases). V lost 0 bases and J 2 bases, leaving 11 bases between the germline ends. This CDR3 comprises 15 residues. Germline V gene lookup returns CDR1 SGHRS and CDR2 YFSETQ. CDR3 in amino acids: CASSLVFGGNTEAFF. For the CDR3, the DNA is TGCGCCAGCAGCTTGGTATTTGGGGGAAACACTGAAGCTTTCTTT. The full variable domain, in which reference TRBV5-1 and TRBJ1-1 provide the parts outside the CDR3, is KAGVTQTPRYLIKTRGQQVTLSCSPISGHRSVSWYQQTPGQGLQFLFEYFSETQRNKGNFPGRFSGRQFSNSRSEMNVSTLELGDSALYLCASSLVFGGNTEAFFGQGTRLTVV.

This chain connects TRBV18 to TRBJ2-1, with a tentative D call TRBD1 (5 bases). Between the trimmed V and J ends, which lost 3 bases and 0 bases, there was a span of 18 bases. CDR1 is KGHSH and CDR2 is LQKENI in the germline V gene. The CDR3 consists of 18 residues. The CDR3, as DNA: TGTGCCAGCTCACCCACCGGGTTGGGGCTGAGCTCCTACAATGAGCAGTTCTTC. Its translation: CASSPTGLGLSSYNEQFF.

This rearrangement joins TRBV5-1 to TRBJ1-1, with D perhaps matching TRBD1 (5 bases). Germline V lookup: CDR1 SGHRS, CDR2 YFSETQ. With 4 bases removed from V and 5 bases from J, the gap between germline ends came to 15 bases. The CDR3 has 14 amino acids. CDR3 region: CASSIRDPGTEAFF. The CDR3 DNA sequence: TGCGCCAGCAGCATACGGGACCCCGGGACTGAAGCTTTCTTT.

The CDR3 nucleotides are TGTGCCAGCAGCTTAGAATGGGGCCCTGGAAACACCATATATTTT. Its protein product is CASSLEWGPGNTIYF. The chain employs TRBV7-9 and TRBJ1-3; D is perhaps TRBD1 (5 bases). From germline, CDR1 is SEHNR and CDR2 FQNEAQ (reference sequence). There are 15 residues in the CDR3. Between the trimmed V and J ends, which lost 1 base and 2 bases, there was a span of 9 bases.

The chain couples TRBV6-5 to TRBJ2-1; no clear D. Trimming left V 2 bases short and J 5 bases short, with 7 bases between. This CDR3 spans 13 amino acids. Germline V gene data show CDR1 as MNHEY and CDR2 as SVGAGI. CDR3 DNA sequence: TGTGCCAGCAGTTACCTACTCAACAATGAGCAGTTCTTC. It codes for CASSYLLNNEQFF.

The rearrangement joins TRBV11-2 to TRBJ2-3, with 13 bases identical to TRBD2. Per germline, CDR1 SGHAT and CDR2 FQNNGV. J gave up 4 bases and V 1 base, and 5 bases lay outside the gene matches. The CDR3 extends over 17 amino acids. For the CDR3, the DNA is TGTGCCAGCAGCTTAGGTTTACTAGCGGGGGGGGCAGATACGCAGTATTTT. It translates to CASSLGLLAGGADTQYF.

The CDR3 region is CASSSKDSYEQYF. The CDR3 DNA sequence: TGTGCCAGCAGCTCAAAAGACAGCTACGAGCAGTACTTC. The chain employs TRBV7-2 and TRBJ2-7; possibly TRBD1 for D (5 bases). The germline V gene has CDR1 SGHTA and CDR2 FQGNSA. CDR3 size: 13 residues. Trimming took 4 bases from V and 3 from J, leaving 10 bases between them. Looking up the rest from reference TRBV7-2 and TRBJ2-7 gives the full variable domain: GAGVSQSPSNKVTEKGKDVELRCDPISGHTALYWYRQSLGQGLEFLIYFQGNSAPDKSGLPSDRFSAERTGGSVSTLTIQRTQQEDSAVYLCASSSKDSYEQYFGPGTRLTVT.

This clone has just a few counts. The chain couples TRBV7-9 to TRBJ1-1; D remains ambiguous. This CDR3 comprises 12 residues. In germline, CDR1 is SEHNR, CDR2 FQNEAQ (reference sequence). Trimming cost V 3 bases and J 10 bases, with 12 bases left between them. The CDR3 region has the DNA TGTGCCAGCAGCTTTGGAGATGATAGAGCTTTCTTT. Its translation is CASSFGDDRAFF.

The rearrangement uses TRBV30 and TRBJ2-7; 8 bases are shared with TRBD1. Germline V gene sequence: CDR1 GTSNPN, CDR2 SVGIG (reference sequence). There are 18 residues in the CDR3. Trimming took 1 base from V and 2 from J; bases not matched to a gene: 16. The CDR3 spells CAWSASGHHRGITYEQYV. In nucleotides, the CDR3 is TGTGCCTGGAGTGCCTCCGGCCATCACAGGGGGATAACCTACGAGCAGTACGTC.

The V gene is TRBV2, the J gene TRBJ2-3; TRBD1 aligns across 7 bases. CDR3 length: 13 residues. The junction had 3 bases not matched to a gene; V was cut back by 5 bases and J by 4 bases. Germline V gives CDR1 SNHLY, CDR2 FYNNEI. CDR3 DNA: TGTGCCAGCAGTCGAGACAGGGCAGATACGCAGTATTTT. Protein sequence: CASSRDRADTQYF.

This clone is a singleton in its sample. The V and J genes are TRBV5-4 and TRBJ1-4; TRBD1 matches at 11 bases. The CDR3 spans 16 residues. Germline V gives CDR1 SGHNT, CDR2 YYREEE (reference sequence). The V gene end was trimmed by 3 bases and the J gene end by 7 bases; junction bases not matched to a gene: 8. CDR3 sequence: CASSSGQGGRSEKLFF. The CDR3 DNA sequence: TGTGCCAGCAGCTCGGGACAGGGGGGTAGAAGTGAAAAACTGTTTTTT.

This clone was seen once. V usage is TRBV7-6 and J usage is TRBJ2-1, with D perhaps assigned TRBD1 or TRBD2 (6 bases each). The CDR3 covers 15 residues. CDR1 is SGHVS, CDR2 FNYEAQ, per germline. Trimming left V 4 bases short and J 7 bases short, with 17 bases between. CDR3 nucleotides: TGTGCCAGCAGCTCCCATGAGGGGGGATGGAATGAGCAGTTCTTC. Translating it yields CASSSHEGGWNEQFF.

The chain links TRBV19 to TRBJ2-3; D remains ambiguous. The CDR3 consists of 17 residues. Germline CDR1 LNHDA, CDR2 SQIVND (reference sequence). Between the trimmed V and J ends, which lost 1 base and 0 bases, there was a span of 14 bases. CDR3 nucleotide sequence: TGTGCCAGTAGTATAGGCGCGGCAGAGACTAGCACAGATACGCAGTATTTT. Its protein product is CASSIGAAETSTDTQYF. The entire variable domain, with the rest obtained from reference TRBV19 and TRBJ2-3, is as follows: DGGITQSPKYLFRKEGQNVTLSCEQNLNHDAMYWYRQDPGQGLRLIYYSQIVNDFQKGDIAEGYSVSREKKESFPLTVTSAQKNPTAFYLCASSIGAAETSTDTQYFGPGTRLTVL.

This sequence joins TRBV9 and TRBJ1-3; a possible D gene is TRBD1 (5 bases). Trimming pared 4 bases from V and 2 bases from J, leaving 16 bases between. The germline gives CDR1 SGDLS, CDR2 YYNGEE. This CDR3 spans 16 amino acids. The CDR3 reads CASSPSVGGAGNTIYF. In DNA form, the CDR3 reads TGTGCCAGCAGCCCCTCCGTCGGAGGGGCTGGAAACACCATATATTTT.

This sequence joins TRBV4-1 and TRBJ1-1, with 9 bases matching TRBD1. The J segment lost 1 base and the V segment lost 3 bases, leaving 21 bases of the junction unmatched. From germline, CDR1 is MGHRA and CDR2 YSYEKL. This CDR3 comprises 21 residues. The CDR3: CASSHPGLRVQGALGNTEAFF. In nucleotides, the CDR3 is TGCGCCAGCAGCCACCCCGGCCTACGGGTACAGGGGGCATTGGGGAACACTGAAGCTTTCTTT.

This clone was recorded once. CDR3 sequence: CASSIAGGADTQYF. The DNA for the CDR3 is TGTGCCAGTAGTATCGCAGGGGGCGCAGATACGCAGTATTTT. This chain uses TRBV19 with TRBJ2-3; 8 bases line up with TRBD1. After removal of 3 bases from V and 4 bases from J, the junction contained 3 bases not matched to a gene. Germline CDR1 is LNHDA and CDR2 is SQIVND (reference sequence). The CDR3 contains 14 residues.